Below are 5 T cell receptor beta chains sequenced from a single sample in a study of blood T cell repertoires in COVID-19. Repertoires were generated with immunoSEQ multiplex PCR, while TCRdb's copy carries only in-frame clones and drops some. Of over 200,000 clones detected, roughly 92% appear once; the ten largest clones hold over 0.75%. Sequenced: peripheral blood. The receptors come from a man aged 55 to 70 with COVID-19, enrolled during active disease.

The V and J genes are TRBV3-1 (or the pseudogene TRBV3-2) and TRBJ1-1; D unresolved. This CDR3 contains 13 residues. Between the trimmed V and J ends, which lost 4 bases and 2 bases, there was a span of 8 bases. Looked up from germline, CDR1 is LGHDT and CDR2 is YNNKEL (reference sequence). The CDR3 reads CASSRRTNTEAFF. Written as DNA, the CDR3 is TGTGCCAGCAGCCGGAGAACCAACACTGAAGCTTTCTTT.

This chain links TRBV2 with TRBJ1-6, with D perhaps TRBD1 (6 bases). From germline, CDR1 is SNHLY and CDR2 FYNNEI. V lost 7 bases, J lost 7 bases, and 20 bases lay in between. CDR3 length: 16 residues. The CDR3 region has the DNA TGTGCCAGCACTCGTAAGGGGGGGTCGGGCAATTCACCCCTCCACTTT. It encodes CASTRKGGSGNSPLHF.

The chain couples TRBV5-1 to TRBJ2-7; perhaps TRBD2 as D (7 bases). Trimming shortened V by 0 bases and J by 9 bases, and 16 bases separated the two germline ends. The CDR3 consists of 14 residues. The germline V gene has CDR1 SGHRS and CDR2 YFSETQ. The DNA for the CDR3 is TGCGCCAGCAGCTTGGAGGGGGGGCCTTTGGGGCAGTACTTC. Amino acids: CASSLEGGPLGQYF.

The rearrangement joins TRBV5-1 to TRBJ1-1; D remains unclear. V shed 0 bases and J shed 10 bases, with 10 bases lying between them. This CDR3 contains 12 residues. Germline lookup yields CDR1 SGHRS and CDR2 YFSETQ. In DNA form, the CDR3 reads TGCGCCAGCAGCTTGGGCGACGAGGGAGCTTTCTTT. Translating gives CASSLGDEGAFF.

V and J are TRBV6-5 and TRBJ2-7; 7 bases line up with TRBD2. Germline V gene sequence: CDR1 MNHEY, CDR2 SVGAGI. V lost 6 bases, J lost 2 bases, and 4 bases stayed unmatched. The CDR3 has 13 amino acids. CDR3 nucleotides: TGTGCCAGCAGGCTGAGCGGGGCCTACGAGCAGTACTTC. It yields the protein CASRLSGAYEQYF.